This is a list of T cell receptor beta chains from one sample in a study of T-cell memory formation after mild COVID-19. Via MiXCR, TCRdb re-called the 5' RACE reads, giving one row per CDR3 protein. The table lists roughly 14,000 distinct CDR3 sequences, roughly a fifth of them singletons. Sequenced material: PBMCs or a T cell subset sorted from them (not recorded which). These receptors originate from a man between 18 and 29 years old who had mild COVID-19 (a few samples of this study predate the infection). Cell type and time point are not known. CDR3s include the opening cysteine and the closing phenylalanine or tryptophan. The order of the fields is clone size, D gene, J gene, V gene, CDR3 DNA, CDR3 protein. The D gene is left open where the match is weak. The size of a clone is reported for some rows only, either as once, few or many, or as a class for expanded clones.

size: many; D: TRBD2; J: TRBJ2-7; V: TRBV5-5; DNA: TGTGCCAGCAGCCCCTTCGGACTAGCGGTCGACGAGCAGTACTTC; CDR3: CASSPFGLAVDEQYF
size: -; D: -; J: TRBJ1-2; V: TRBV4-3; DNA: TGCGCCAGCAGCCAAGGGGCAGCCAACTATGGCTACACCTTC; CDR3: CASSQGAANYGYTF
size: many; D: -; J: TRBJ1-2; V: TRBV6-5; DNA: TGTGCCAGCAGTTACGGGGCAGGGGACAACTATGGCTACACCTTC; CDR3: CASSYGAGDNYGYTF
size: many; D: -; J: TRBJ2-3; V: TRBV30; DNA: TGTGCCTGGGCGACTAGAGGGACCCCTAGCACAGATACGCAGTATTTT; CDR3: CAWATRGTPSTDTQYF
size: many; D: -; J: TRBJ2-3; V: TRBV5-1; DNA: TGCGCCAGCAGCTTGACCGGGGCTAGCACAGATACGCAGTATTTT; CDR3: CASSLTGASTDTQYF
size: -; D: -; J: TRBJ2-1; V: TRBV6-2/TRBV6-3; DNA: TGTGCCAGCAGTTACGGGTTTCGGGGCTCCTACAATGAGCAGTTCTTC; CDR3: CASSYGFRGSYNEQFF
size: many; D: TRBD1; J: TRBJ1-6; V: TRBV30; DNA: TGTGCCTGGGAGGGACAGGTGAATTCACCCCTCCACTTT; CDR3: CAWEGQVNSPLHF
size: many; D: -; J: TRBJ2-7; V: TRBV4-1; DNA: TGCGCCAGCAGCCAGAGGGGCGGGCTCTACGAGCAGTACTTC; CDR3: CASSQRGGLYEQYF
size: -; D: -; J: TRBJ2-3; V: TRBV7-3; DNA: TGTGCCAGCAGCTCAGAAGGTTGGGGTACAGATACGCAGTATTTT; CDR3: CASSSEGWGTDTQYF
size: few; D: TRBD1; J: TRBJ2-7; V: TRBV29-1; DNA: TGCAGCGTTGTAGGGACAGGCTGGCACGAGCAGTACTTC; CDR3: CSVVGTGWHEQYF
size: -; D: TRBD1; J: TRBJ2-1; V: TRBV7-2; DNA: TGTGCCAGCAGCTTAGTGACAGGGAATCTCAATGAGCAGTTCTTC; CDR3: CASSLVTGNLNEQFF
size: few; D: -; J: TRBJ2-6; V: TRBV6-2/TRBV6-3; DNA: TGTGCCAGCAGTTACTCTCCCCACGTCCTGACTTTC; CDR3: CASSYSPHVLTF
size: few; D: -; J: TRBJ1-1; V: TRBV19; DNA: TGTGCCAGTAGTTTCGAGACGAGACGCGCTGAAGCTTTCTTT; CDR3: CASSFETRRAEAFF
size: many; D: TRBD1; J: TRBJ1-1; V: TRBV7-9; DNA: TGTGCCAGCAGCCCCGGACAGGGGGTTCGTGGCACTGAAGCTTTCTTT; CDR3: CASSPGQGVRGTEAFF
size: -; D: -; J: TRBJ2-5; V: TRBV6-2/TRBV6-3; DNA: TGTGCCAGCAGTTTTTCCTACGACATTACAGAGACCCAGTACTTC; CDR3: CASSFSYDITETQYF
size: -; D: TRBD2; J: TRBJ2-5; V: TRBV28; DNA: TGTGCCAGCAGTTTGCGGGGGGCCCGGGAGACCCAGTACTTC; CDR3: CASSLRGARETQYF
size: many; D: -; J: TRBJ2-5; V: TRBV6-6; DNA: TGTGCCAGCAGTCCGACACGAACCCTAGGGCCGAGGGGGGAGACCCAGTACTTC; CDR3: CASSPTRTLGPRGETQYF
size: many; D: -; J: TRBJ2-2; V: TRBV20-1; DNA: TGCAGTGCTAGAGATTGGGGGACCGGGGAGCTGTTTTTT; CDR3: CSARDWGTGELFF
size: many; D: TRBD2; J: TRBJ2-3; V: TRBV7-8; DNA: TGTGCCAGCAGCTTTAGTAGCGGGGGGGCAGATACGCAGTATTTT; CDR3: CASSFSSGGADTQYF
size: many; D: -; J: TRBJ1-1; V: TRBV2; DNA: TGTGCCAGCAGTGCCTCAGGGACTGAAGCTTTCTTT; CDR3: CASSASGTEAFF